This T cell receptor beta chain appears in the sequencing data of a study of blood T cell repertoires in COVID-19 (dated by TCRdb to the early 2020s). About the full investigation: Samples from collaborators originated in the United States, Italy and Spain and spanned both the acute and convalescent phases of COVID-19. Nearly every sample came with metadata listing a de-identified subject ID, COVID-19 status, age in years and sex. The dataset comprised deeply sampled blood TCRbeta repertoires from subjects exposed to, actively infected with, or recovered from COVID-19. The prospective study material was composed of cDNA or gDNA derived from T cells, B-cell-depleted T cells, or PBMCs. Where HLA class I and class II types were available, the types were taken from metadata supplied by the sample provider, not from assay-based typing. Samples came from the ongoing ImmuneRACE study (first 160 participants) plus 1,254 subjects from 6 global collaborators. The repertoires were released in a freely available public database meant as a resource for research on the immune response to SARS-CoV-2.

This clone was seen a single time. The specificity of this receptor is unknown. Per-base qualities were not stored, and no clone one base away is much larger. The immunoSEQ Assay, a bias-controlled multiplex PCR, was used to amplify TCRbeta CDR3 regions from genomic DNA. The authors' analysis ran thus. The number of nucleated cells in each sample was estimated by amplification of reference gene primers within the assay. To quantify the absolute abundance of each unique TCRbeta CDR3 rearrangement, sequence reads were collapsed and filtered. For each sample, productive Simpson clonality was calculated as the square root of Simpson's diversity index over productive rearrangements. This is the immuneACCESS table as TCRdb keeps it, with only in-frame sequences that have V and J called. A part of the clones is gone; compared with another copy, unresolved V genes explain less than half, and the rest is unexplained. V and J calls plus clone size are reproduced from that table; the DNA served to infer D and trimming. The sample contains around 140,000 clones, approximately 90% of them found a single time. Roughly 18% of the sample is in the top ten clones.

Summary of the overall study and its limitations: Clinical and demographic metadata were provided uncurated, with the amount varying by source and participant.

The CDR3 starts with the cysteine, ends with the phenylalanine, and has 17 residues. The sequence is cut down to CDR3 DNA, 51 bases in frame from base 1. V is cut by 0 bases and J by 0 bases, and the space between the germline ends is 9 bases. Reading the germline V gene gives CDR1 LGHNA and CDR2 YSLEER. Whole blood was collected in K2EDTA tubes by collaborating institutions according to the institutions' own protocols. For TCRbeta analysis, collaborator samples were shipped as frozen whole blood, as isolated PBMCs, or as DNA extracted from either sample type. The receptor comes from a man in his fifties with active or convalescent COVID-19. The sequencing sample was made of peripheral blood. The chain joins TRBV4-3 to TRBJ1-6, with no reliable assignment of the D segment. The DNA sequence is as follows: TGCGCCAGCAGCCAAGATGGACTAAGCTCCTATAATTCACCCCTCCACTTT. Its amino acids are CASSQDGLSSYNSPLHF.